Shown below are 9 T cell receptor beta chains from a single sample sequenced in a study of T cell repertoires in cytomegalovirus infection. Antigens of these TCRs are unknown. Each CDR3 protein is one row after TCRdb ran MiXCR on the reads. The sample shows 310,000 or so distinct CDR3 sequences, about 25% of them seen only once. This sample comprised cultured PBMCs, obtained from culture after CMV antigen stimulation. These receptors were obtained from a human donor in good health (CMV status not recorded). Some clones in this sample may be carry-over from other donors' samples.

This clonotype was observed at least ten times. J is TRBJ2-3 and V is TRBV7-6; weak D call: TRBD2 (6 bases). Germline V CDR1 and CDR2: SGHVS, FNYEAQ. This CDR3 comprises 15 residues. Trimming left V 1 base short and J 3 bases short, with 11 bases between. This chain's CDR3 is CASSLGASETDTQYF. As DNA, the CDR3 is TGTGCCAGCAGCTTAGGGGCTAGCGAGACAGATACGCAGTATTTT. Full variable domain (missing parts from reference TRBV7-6 and TRBJ2-3): GAGVSQSPRYKVTKRGQDVALRCDPISGHVSLYWYRQALGQGPEFLTYFNYEAQQDKSGLPNDRFSAERPEGSISTLTIQRTEQRDSAMYRCASSLGASETDTQYFGPGTRLTVL.

The gene calls are TRBV6-5 and TRBJ2-7; possible D gene TRBD2, 6 bases. CDR3 length: 15 residues. Germline lookup yields CDR1 MNHEY and CDR2 SVGAGI. The V end lost 0 bases, the J end lost 4 bases, and 13 bases lay between the germline ends. CDR3 amino acids: CASSYSRDSNYEQYV. The DNA for the CDR3 is TGTGCCAGCAGTTACTCCCGGGACTCTAATTACGAGCAGTACGTC.

V is TRBV4-3 and J is TRBJ2-1; D is possibly TRBD1 (5 bases). The ends were cut back, 0 bases at V and 5 bases at J, with 11 bases in the middle. CDR3 length equals 15 residues. Germline V gene sequence: CDR1 LGHNA, CDR2 YSLEER. The CDR3 DNA follows: TGCGCCAGCAGCCAAGACCTGACAGCTGACAATGAGCAGTTCTTC. Its protein is CASSQDLTADNEQFF.

This clonotype appeared a few times. CDR3 nucleotides: TGTGCCAGCAGCTTAATCAGGGATATCGGACGACACTCTGGAAACACCATATATTTT. It is translated as CASSLIRDIGRHSGNTIYF. The rearrangement joins TRBV7-9 to TRBJ1-3; tentative D call: TRBD1 (5 bases). V lost 2 bases to trimming and J lost 0 bases, with 20 bases between them. CDR3 size: 19 residues. CDR1 and CDR2 from the germline V gene are SEHNR and FQNEAQ (reference sequence).

This clonotype was seen more than once but under ten times. CDR3 protein: CASSRPASDEQFF. As DNA, the CDR3 is TGTGCCAGCAGTCGGCCTGCATCGGATGAGCAGTTCTTC. The chain has TRBV11-1 and TRBJ2-1; D gene uncertain. Trimming took 6 bases from V and 8 from J, leaving 14 bases between them. Germline V gene lookup returns CDR1 SGHAT and CDR2 FQDESV (reference sequence). The CDR3 has 13 residues.

Concerning this clonotype: A much larger clone differs from this one at a single base, so this may be a read error. The genes are TRBV7-2 and TRBJ2-3; 10 bases match TRBD2. The CDR3 runs to 18 residues. Germline V CDR1 and CDR2: SGHTA, FQGNSA. J was trimmed by 0 bases and V by 8 bases; bases with no gene match: 14. This CDR3 reads CASSAFRTSGASTDTQYF. CDR3 DNA: TGTGCCAGCTCCGCTTTTAGGACTAGCGGAGCTAGCACAGATACGCAGTATTTT.

The sample holds a few counts of this clonotype. The chain combines TRBV6-2 or TRBV6-3 with TRBJ1-5; no reliable D call. This CDR3 is 17 amino acids long. Germline V lookup: CDR1 MNHEY, CDR2 SVGEGT. Trimming pared 1 base from V and 4 bases from J, leaving 17 bases between. In DNA, the CDR3 is TGTGCCAGCAGTTACTTCAAAACCTGGACGTTTAATCAGCCCCAGCATTTT. Protein product: CASSYFKTWTFNQPQHF.

This clonotype was counted only a few times. The chain links TRBV6-5 to TRBJ2-1, with 10 bases matching TRBD2. The CDR3 totals 14 residues. Germline V gene data show CDR1 as MNHEY and CDR2 as SVGAGI. Trimming at V came to 7 bases and at J to 10 bases, leaving 10 bases not matched to a gene. CDR3 region: CASKYSGRREEQFF. CDR3 sequence (DNA): TGTGCCAGCAAGTATAGCGGGAGGCGGGAGGAGCAGTTCTTC.

This clonotype has ten or more counts. This sequence joins TRBV7-8 and TRBJ2-3; D is perhaps TRBD1 (5 bases). The V gene lost 0 bases and the J gene lost 4 bases, with 20 bases spanning the gap. Germline CDR1 and CDR2: SGHVS and FQNEAQ. CDR3 length equals 18 residues. DNA of the CDR3: TGTGCCAGCAGCTTAGCCTCATTGGGGCCAGGGCGTCCAGATACGCAGTATTTT. This codes for CASSLASLGPGRPDTQYF.